A single sample is the source of the 26 T cell receptor beta chains below, sequenced in a study of T cell responses to AZD1222 COVID-19 vaccine. Data came from immunoSEQ multiplex PCR; TCRdb stores just in-frame clones and leaves some out. Of over 100,000 clones in the sample, 86% were seen once. The source was peripheral blood, collected 28 days after the second dose of the MenACWY control vaccine. The receptors shown here come from an adult who received the MenACWY meningococcal vaccine as a control.

V and J are TRBV3-1 (or the pseudogene TRBV3-2) and TRBJ2-5; D might be TRBD1 (6 bases). V was shortened by 4 bases and J by 3 bases, with 15 bases between the two germline ends. Germline-derived CDR1 and CDR2 are LGHDT and YNNKEL (reference sequence). The CDR3 is 15 residues long. In nucleotides, the CDR3 is TGTGCCAGCAGCCCCTGGGCCTCAGGGGAAGAGACCCAGTACTTC. Residues: CASSPWASGEETQYF.

The chain joins TRBV18 to TRBJ1-5; TRBD1 might be the D (5 bases). This CDR3 is 21 amino acids long. With 3 bases removed from V and 0 bases from J, the gap between germline ends came to 27 bases. Germline V lookup: CDR1 KGHSH, CDR2 LQKENI. CDR3 nucleotides: TGTGCCAGCTCACCGCTCCCTCGGTGGCAGGGTGCCAAATATAGCAATCAGCCCCAGCATTTT. It is translated as CASSPLPRWQGAKYSNQPQHF.

The V gene is TRBV19, the J gene TRBJ2-1, with D hard to call. V dropped 6 bases and J dropped 1 base, with 16 bases sitting between them. CDR1 and CDR2 from the germline V gene are LNHDA and SQIVND (reference sequence). This CDR3 contains 16 residues. CDR3 sequence: CASSNLAVKSYNEQFF. Written as DNA, the CDR3 is TGTGCCAGTAGCAACTTGGCAGTAAAGTCCTACAATGAGCAGTTCTTC. The full variable domain, rest sourced from reference TRBV19 and TRBJ2-1, is DGGITQSPKYLFRKEGQNVTLSCEQNLNHDAMYWYRQDPGQGLRLIYYSQIVNDFQKGDIAEGYSVSREKKESFPLTVTSAQKNPTAFYLCASSNLAVKSYNEQFFGPGTRLTVL.

The chain recombines TRBV7-2 with TRBJ2-5; 15 bases are a match to TRBD2. The CDR3 spans 19 residues. The germline gives CDR1 SGHTA, CDR2 FQGNSA. V shed 1 base, J shed 1 base, and the junction held 7 bases outside the gene matches. This CDR3 reads CASSLDILGLAGGQETQYF. The CDR3 DNA is TGTGCCAGCAGCTTAGATATCCTGGGACTAGCGGGGGGCCAAGAGACCCAGTACTTC.

The chain has TRBV20-1 and TRBJ2-1; the D is unclear. Germline V CDR1 and CDR2: DFQATT, SNEGSKA (reference sequence). Deletions cut 3 bases from V and 10 bases from J, with 16 bases between. This CDR3 has 13 amino acids. CDR3 coding DNA: TGCAGTGCTAGTAGCCCTGATGGGCCGGAGCAGTTCTTC. The encoded protein is CSASSPDGPEQFF.

A few counts support this clone. This chain joins TRBV30 and TRBJ2-7; D remains ambiguous. The CDR3 length is 12 residues. V lost 7 bases to trimming and J lost 0 bases, with 10 bases between them. Germline values: CDR1 GTSNPN, CDR2 SVGIG (reference sequence). The CDR3 DNA is TGTGCCTCCGAAGTAAGCTCCTACGAGCAGTACTTC. Translated, it gives CASEVSSYEQYF.

This rearrangement joins TRBV28 to TRBJ2-7; D perhaps matches TRBD1 (5 bases). Trimming cost V 5 bases and J 6 bases, with 17 bases left between them. Germline lookup yields CDR1 MDHEN and CDR2 SYDVKM. The CDR3 is 14 amino acids. The CDR3 coding sequence is TGTGCCAGCAGTCAACCACCACAGGCGACCGAGCAGTACTTC. The encoded protein is CASSQPPQATEQYF.

V is TRBV5-5 and J is TRBJ2-1, with unresolved D. Trimming stripped 4 bases from V and 8 bases from J, with 7 bases between. Germline CDR1 and CDR2: SGHKS and YYEKEE (reference sequence). The CDR3 extends over 11 amino acids. CDR3: CASSRVDEQFF. The CDR3 DNA sequence: TGTGCCAGCAGCCGGGTAGATGAGCAGTTCTTC.

The chain combines TRBV28 with TRBJ1-2; unclear D gene. Trimming took 10 bases from V and 4 from J, leaving 16 bases between them. CDR1 is MDHEN, CDR2 SYDVKM, per germline. The CDR3 covers 13 residues. The chain's CDR3 is CATRPRSGYGYTF. As DNA, the CDR3 is TGTGCCACCCGACCCAGGTCAGGCTATGGCTACACCTTC.

In its sample, this clone was seen once. The rearrangement joins TRBV5-5 to TRBJ2-7; no clear D. This CDR3 region has 15 residues. CDR1 SGHKS and CDR2 YYEKEE come from the germline V gene (reference sequence). V gave up 0 bases and J gave up 2 bases, with 12 bases separating them. The CDR3 protein is CASSLGGQATYEQYF. Written as DNA, the CDR3 is TGTGCCAGCAGCTTGGGAGGTCAGGCAACCTACGAGCAGTACTTC. Full variable domain (rest looked up from reference TRBV5-5 and TRBJ2-7): DAGVTQSPTHLIKTRGQQVTLRCSPISGHKSVSWYQQVLGQGPQFIFQYYEKEERGRGNFPDRFSARQFPNYSSELNVNALLLGDSALYLCASSLGGQATYEQYFGPGTRLTVT.

This sequence joins TRBV28 and TRBJ2-7; the match to TRBD2 covers 10 bases. V lost 3 bases to trimming and J lost 7 bases; unmatched junction nucleotides: 9. This CDR3 comprises 15 residues. CDR1 and CDR2 from the germline V gene are MDHEN and SYDVKM. The CDR3 coding sequence is TGTGCCAGCAGTTTCGGGGGAGCGGGGGGGCAAGAGCAGTACTTC. This gives the protein CASSFGGAGGQEQYF.

The chain links TRBV5-1 to TRBJ1-2; D is possibly TRBD1 (5 bases). V was clipped by 4 bases and J by 4 bases, with 14 bases between them. The V gene's germline CDR1 is SGHRS and CDR2 YFSETQ. The CDR3 spans 14 residues. CDR3 DNA sequence: TGCGCCAGCAGCGGAGCCGGGACGGGCTATGGCTACACCTTC. Translated, it gives CASSGAGTGYGYTF.

The CDR3 nucleotides read TGCGCCAGCAGCCAAGATCTAGGGGGGGCCTACTACGAGCAGTACTTC. Translated, it gives CASSQDLGGAYYEQYF. The chain uses TRBV4-1 and TRBJ2-7; possible D gene TRBD2, 7 bases. Germline assignment: CDR1 MGHRA and CDR2 YSYEKL. The CDR3 spans 16 residues. V was shortened by 0 bases and J by 3 bases, with 15 bases between the two germline ends.

The chain is built from TRBV19 and TRBJ1-5; possibly TRBD1 for D (5 bases). Deletions cut 3 bases from V and 8 bases from J, with 20 bases between. CDR3 length: 16 residues. Germline V lookup: CDR1 LNHDA, CDR2 SQIVND (reference sequence). The CDR3 DNA sequence: TGTGCCAGTAGTATTTCGGGGCAGTCCTTAGGGGAGCCCCAGCATTTT. Amino acids: CASSISGQSLGEPQHF. Filled out from reference TRBV19 and TRBJ1-5, the complete variable domain reads DGGITQSPKYLFRKEGQNVTLSCEQNLNHDAMYWYRQDPGQGLRLIYYSQIVNDFQKGDIAEGYSVSREKKESFPLTVTSAQKNPTAFYLCASSISGQSLGEPQHFGDGTRLSIL.

The CDR3 loop is CASSYPGKDGELFF. The CDR3 nucleotides are TGTGCCAGCAGTTACCCAGGGAAAGACGGGGAGCTGTTTTTT. The J gene is TRBJ2-2, the V gene TRBV6-2 or TRBV6-3; D may be TRBD1 (5 bases). Looked up from germline, CDR1 is MNHEY and CDR2 is SVGEGT. Trimming stripped 2 bases from V and 7 bases from J, with 11 bases between. This CDR3 is built from 14 residues.

V is TRBV18 and J is TRBJ2-7, with TRBD1 identical over 7 bases. The CDR3 extends over 15 amino acids. V shed 2 bases and J 2 bases; nucleotides not matched to a gene: 6. The germline gives CDR1 KGHSH, CDR2 LQKENI. CDR3 nucleotide sequence: TGTGCCAGCTCACCAGAGCGAGGGGGCGCCTACGAGCAGTACTTC. Translating it yields CASSPERGGAYEQYF.

The rearrangement uses TRBV19 and TRBJ2-2; TRBD2 might be the D (6 bases). The length of the CDR3 is 13 residues. Germline CDR1 reads LNHDA; CDR2 reads SQIVND (reference sequence). V lost 8 bases, J lost 9 bases, and 16 bases lay in between. The CDR3 coding sequence is TGTGCCAGTGCGGGACGTGGCTCTCGGGAGCTGTTTTTT. This sequence encodes CASAGRGSRELFF.

This chain links TRBV9 with TRBJ1-6; D is unresolved. Germline assignment: CDR1 SGDLS and CDR2 YYNGEE. This CDR3 has 17 residues. The V end was cut by 0 bases, the J end by 6 bases, with 16 bases between. The CDR3 spells CASSVEALSVGNSPLHF. In nucleotides, the CDR3 is TGTGCCAGCAGCGTAGAGGCCCTGAGTGTCGGTAATTCACCCCTCCACTTT.

This clone was detected only once. This chain links TRBV2 with TRBJ1-5, with unresolved D. The CDR3 is made up of 14 amino acids. V lost 2 bases and J 7 bases, leaving 12 bases between the germline ends. The germline V gene encodes CDR1 SNHLY and CDR2 FYNNEI. The CDR3 nucleotides read TGTGCCAGCAGTGAATTCGGCCTCCGCCAGCCCCAGCATTTT. Translating gives CASSEFGLRQPQHF.

The genes are TRBV19 and TRBJ2-2, with D possibly TRBD1 on 6 matching bases. Trimming pared 6 bases from V and 1 base from J, leaving 15 bases between. This CDR3 region has 16 residues. Germline V CDR1 and CDR2: LNHDA, SQIVND (reference sequence). CDR3 amino acids: CASSSRGAKNTGELFF. The CDR3 DNA sequence: TGTGCCAGTAGCTCCAGGGGCGCGAAGAACACCGGGGAGCTGTTTTTT.

This clone has just a few counts. The rearrangement joins TRBV5-4 to TRBJ1-6; perhaps TRBD1 as D (5 bases). V was cut by 0 bases and J by 8 bases, with 12 bases left in between. The germline CDR1 and CDR2 sequences are SGHNT and YYREEE (reference sequence). This CDR3 has 15 residues. CDR3 DNA: TGTGCCAGCAGCTTGGTGGGGGGAAATGATTCACCCCTCCACTTT. Encoded protein: CASSLVGGNDSPLHF. The full variable domain, rest sourced from reference TRBV5-4 and TRBJ1-6, is ETGVTQSPTHLIKTRGQQVTLRCSSQSGHNTVSWYQQALGQGPQFIFQYYREEENGRGNFPPRFSGLQFPNYSSELNVNALELDDSALYLCASSLVGGNDSPLHFGNGTRLTVT.

The rearrangement uses TRBV18 and TRBJ2-7; 7 bases are shared with TRBD1. Trimming at V came to 4 bases and at J to 2 bases, leaving 5 bases not matched to a gene. This CDR3 contains 14 residues. The germline V gene has CDR1 KGHSH and CDR2 LQKENI. In DNA, the CDR3 is TGTGCCAGCTCACAACGGGACAGCACCTACGAGCAGTACTTC. Translating gives CASSQRDSTYEQYF.

The chain uses TRBV7-2 and TRBJ2-7, with D possibly called TRBD1 or TRBD2 (5 bases each). Trimming cost V 3 bases and J 5 bases, with 11 bases left between them. Germline lookup yields CDR1 SGHTA and CDR2 FQGNSA. CDR3 length equals 13 residues. CDR3 amino acids: CASSFSGTNEQYF. The CDR3 DNA follows: TGTGCCAGCAGCTTCTCCGGGACCAACGAGCAGTACTTC. The full variable domain, its missing parts supplied by reference TRBV7-2 and TRBJ2-7, is GAGVSQSPSNKVTEKGKDVELRCDPISGHTALYWYRQSLGQGLEFLIYFQGNSAPDKSGLPSDRFSAERTGGSVSTLTIQRTQQEDSAVYLCASSFSGTNEQYFGPGTRLTVT.

This CDR3 reads CASSQAAAHLQGDEQYF. DNA for the CDR3: TGCGCCAGCAGCCAAGCAGCCGCACACCTTCAGGGGGACGAGCAGTACTTC. The chain has TRBV4-3 and TRBJ2-7, with TRBD1 matching 7 bases. The germline V gene has CDR1 LGHNA and CDR2 YSLEER. V was pared by 1 base and J by 5 bases, with 14 bases of the junction left unmatched. The CDR3 extends over 17 amino acids.

The genes are TRBV6-5 and TRBJ2-5, with D maybe TRBD2 (5 bases). The CDR3 contains 15 residues. Germline V lookup: CDR1 MNHEY, CDR2 SVGAGI. Trimming removed 4 bases at V and 5 bases at J, with 17 bases between. In DNA form, the CDR3 reads TGTGCCAGCAGTTGGGAGTTTGGGGTTGGGGAGACCCAGTACTTC. Its translation: CASSWEFGVGETQYF.

A note on this clone: Other nucleotide sequences from this sample produce the same CDR3. V is TRBV7-2 and J is TRBJ2-1; either TRBD1 or TRBD2 may fit D (5 bases each). With 5 bases removed from V and 5 bases from J, the gap between germline ends came to 13 bases. Germline V gene lookup returns CDR1 SGHTA and CDR2 FQGNSA. The CDR3 consists of 14 residues. CDR3 sequence reads: CASSPGRTHNEQFF. CDR3 DNA: TGTGCCAGCAGCCCGGGGCGTACTCACAATGAGCAGTTCTTC.